These 17 T cell receptor beta chains were sequenced from one sample in a study of cytomegalovirus exposure and HLA in healthy donors. The study ran its PCR with 60 Vbeta and 13 Jbeta primers. Some clones are missing from TCRdb's copy, which holds only in-frame ones; the method was immunoSEQ multiplex PCR. This table has 82,000 or so clones, approximately 74% appearing once. The sample taken for sequencing was PBMCs. Receptors were obtained from a woman aged 45-59 years in good health and CMV-seropositive.

V and J are TRBV7-9 and TRBJ2-2; no clear D. The CDR3 loop spans 14 amino acids. V lost 1 base and J 1 base, leaving 4 bases between the germline ends. Looked up from germline, CDR1 is SEHNR and CDR2 is FQNEAQ (reference sequence). CDR3 nucleotides: TGTGCCAGCAGCTTAGTTCGGAACACCGGGGAGCTGTTTTTT. This encodes CASSLVRNTGELFF. Full variable domain (remainder filled in from reference TRBV7-9 and TRBJ2-2): DTGVSQNPRHKITKRGQNVTFRCDPISEHNRLYWYRQTLGQGPEFLTYFQNEAQLEKSRLLSDRFSAERPKGSFSTLEIQRTEQGDSAMYLCASSLVRNTGELFFGEGSRLTVL.

The J gene is TRBJ1-5, the V gene TRBV5-5; D not certain. Germline V gene lookup returns CDR1 SGHKS and CDR2 YYEKEE (reference sequence). V lost 4 bases and J 3 bases, leaving 14 bases between the germline ends. CDR3 length: 15 residues. The CDR3 bases are TGTGCCAGCAGCCTACTATCCAGCGACAATCAGCCCCAGCATTTT. It is translated as CASSLLSSDNQPQHF.

J is TRBJ2-5 and V is TRBV29-1; D is perhaps TRBD1 (6 bases). CDR3 length: 12 residues. The germline V gene has CDR1 SQVTM and CDR2 ANQGSEA. V was clipped by 8 bases and J by 9 bases, with 19 bases between them. The CDR3 bases are TGCAGCACCACGACAGGCCTCGGGGCCCAGTACTTC. Amino acids: CSTTTGLGAQYF.

This clone has only a few counts. The chain employs TRBV2 and TRBJ2-2; no clear D gene. From germline, CDR1 is SNHLY and CDR2 FYNNEI. The V end was cut by 6 bases, the J end by 7 bases, with 18 bases between. The CDR3 is 15 amino acids. CDR3 in DNA: TGTGCCAGCAGCCTCCATAGTATAGATGGCGGGGAGCTGTTTTTT. Translated, it gives CASSLHSIDGGELFF.

This clone was recorded only once. The V call is TRBV11-3, the J call TRBJ1-1, with 9 bases identical to TRBD1. The germline V gene encodes CDR1 SGHNT and CDR2 YENEEA. CDR3 size: 14 residues. V gave up 5 bases and J gave up 1 base; unmatched junction bases: 2. For the CDR3, the DNA is TGTGCCAGCAGCCAGGACAGGGGGAACACTGAAGCTTTCTTT. Translation: CASSQDRGNTEAFF.

This chain links TRBV28 with TRBJ1-2; the match to TRBD1 covers 9 bases. V shed 6 bases and J 6 bases; nucleotides not matched to a gene: 5. The CDR3 is 13 residues long. CDR1 MDHEN and CDR2 SYDVKM come from the germline V gene. CDR3 DNA: TGTGCCAGCAGGGTTTGGACAGGGGATGGCTACACCTTC. Residues: CASRVWTGDGYTF.

This clone has just a few counts. V and J are TRBV29-1 and TRBJ2-6; D is perhaps TRBD2 (6 bases). Germline loops: CDR1 SQVTM, CDR2 ANQGSEA. Trimming shortened V by 5 bases and J by 0 bases, and 11 bases separated the two germline ends. The CDR3 spans 15 residues. The CDR3 spells CSVMGLTSGANVLTF. CDR3 coding DNA: TGCAGCGTTATGGGACTCACCTCTGGGGCCAACGTCCTGACTTTC.

This clone was counted a few times. The rearrangement joins TRBV9 to TRBJ1-1, with 7 nucleotides matching TRBD1. The germline V gene has CDR1 SGDLS and CDR2 YYNGEE. This CDR3 has 14 residues. After removal of 5 bases from V and 3 bases from J, the junction contained 7 bases not matched to a gene. CDR3 DNA sequence: TGTGCCAGCAGTAAATATACAGGGGACACTGAAGCTTTCTTT. Protein sequence: CASSKYTGDTEAFF.

The sample holds one count of this clone. The chain employs TRBV28 and TRBJ2-2; TRBD1 aligns across 7 bases. Germline V gives CDR1 MDHEN, CDR2 SYDVKM. Losses at the gene ends were 7 bases for V and 4 bases for J; bases not matched to a gene: 6. There are 14 residues in the CDR3. CDR3 sequence (DNA): TGTGCCAGCATCCGGGCAGGGGGCACCGGGGAGCTGTTTTTT. As protein: CASIRAGGTGELFF. Full variable domain (remainder filled in from reference TRBV28 and TRBJ2-2): DVKVTQSSRYLVKRTGEKVFLECVQDMDHENMFWYRQDPGLGLRLIYFSYDVKMKEKGDIPEGYSVSREKKERFSLILESASTNQTSMYLCASIRAGGTGELFFGEGSRLTVL.

Notes on this clone: Sequence at one end of the junction differs from germline and may be a read error. The V and J genes are TRBV7-7 and TRBJ2-7; 10 bases are shared with TRBD2. The length of the CDR3 is 14 residues. Germline loops: CDR1 SSHAT, CDR2 FNYEAQ (reference sequence). CDR3 coding DNA: TGTGCTAGCAGCCCTAGCGGGAGCTCCTACGAGCAGTACTTC. Its translation is CASSPSGSSYEQYF.

The chain couples TRBV30 to TRBJ2-6; TRBD2 might be the D (6 bases). CDR1 is GTSNPN, CDR2 SVGIG, per germline (reference sequence). The CDR3 has 16 residues. V shed 2 bases and J shed 1 base, with 12 bases lying between them. In nucleotides, the CDR3 is TGTGCCTGGAGTAGTGGGACTGATTCTGGGGCCAACGTCCTGACTTTC. Translated: CAWSSGTDSGANVLTF.

This clone turned up a few times. The chain uses TRBV28 and TRBJ2-3, with TRBD2 identical over 9 bases. The CDR3 is 14 residues long. Germline V lookup: CDR1 MDHEN, CDR2 SYDVKM. The ends lost 5 bases at V and 3 bases at J; junction bases unmatched: 3. The DNA for the CDR3 is TGTGCCAGCAGTCGTAGCGGGAGAACAGATACGCAGTATTTT. It specifies CASSRSGRTDTQYF. Filled out from reference TRBV28 and TRBJ2-3, the complete variable domain reads DVKVTQSSRYLVKRTGEKVFLECVQDMDHENMFWYRQDPGLGLRLIYFSYDVKMKEKGDIPEGYSVSREKKERFSLILESASTNQTSMYLCASSRSGRTDTQYFGPGTRLTVL.

J is TRBJ1-1 and V is TRBV30; 7 bases fit TRBD1. The CDR3 length is 15 residues. Looked up from germline, CDR1 is GTSNPN and CDR2 is SVGIG (reference sequence). J lost 4 bases, V lost 3 bases, and 11 bases had no gene match. This CDR3 reads CAWSPKGAWGTEAFF. The CDR3 region has the DNA TGTGCCTGGAGCCCAAAGGGGGCCTGGGGCACTGAAGCTTTCTTT.

The chain carries TRBV2 and TRBJ2-6; tentatively, D is TRBD1 (6 bases). The CDR3 totals 14 residues. Trimming removed 8 bases from V and 2 bases from J, with 10 bases in between. Germline CDR1 reads SNHLY; CDR2 reads FYNNEI. The chain's CDR3 is CASHRAAGANVLTF. The CDR3 coding sequence is TGTGCCAGCCACAGGGCGGCTGGGGCCAACGTCCTGACTTTC.

This clone was picked up a small number of times. This chain connects TRBV2 to TRBJ1-1; 7 nucleotides match TRBD1. The V gene's germline CDR1 is SNHLY and CDR2 FYNNEI. V gave up 8 bases and J gave up 3 bases; unmatched junction bases: 9. The CDR3 is made up of 14 amino acids. The CDR3 DNA reads TGTGCCAGCCTGTTTAGCCAGGGGGACACTGAAGCTTTCTTT. Its translation: CASLFSQGDTEAFF.

V and J are TRBV6-7 and TRBJ2-3, with D maybe TRBD1 (5 bases). Being an ORF, TRBV6-7 has a function that is uncertain. V lost 1 base and J lost 4, with 6 bases in between. CDR3 length equals 13 residues. Here the CDR3 reads CASSYFRADTQYF. CDR3 nucleotide sequence: TGTGCCAGCAGTTACTTCAGGGCAGATACGCAGTATTTT.

The rearrangement uses TRBV4-2 and TRBJ2-5; the D is unclear. From germline, CDR1 is LGHNA and CDR2 YNFKEQ. This CDR3 spans 14 amino acids. V lost 2 bases to trimming and J lost 5 bases, with 12 bases between them. The CDR3 nucleotides read TGTGCCAGCAGCCAAAAGAGGTACGGGGAGACCCAGTACTTC. Translating it yields CASSQKRYGETQYF.